These 32 T cell receptor beta chains were sequenced from one sample in a study of human T cells and chemical hapten exposure. Specified time point: patch test 2, 6 weeks after DPC sensitization. Treatment given: therapeutic diphenylcyclopropenone sensitization with weekly scalp DPC. Each CDR3 protein is one row after TCRdb ran MiXCR on the RACE reads. The sample contains around 360,000 distinct CDR3 sequences, about 6% of which appear only once. The material sequenced was whole blood, taken in connection with sensitization to the hapten diphenylcyclopropenone (DPC). All receptors derive from a woman aged 18-29 years with alopecia areata. Some clones in this sample may be carry-over from other donors' samples.

This clonotype was counted many times. The chain employs TRBV7-9 and TRBJ1-1; TRBD1 matches at 7 bases. The V gene end was trimmed by 2 bases and the J gene end by 0 bases; junction bases not matched to a gene: 3. Per the germline V gene, CDR1 is SEHNR and CDR2 is FQNEAQ (reference sequence). CDR3 length: 15 residues. CDR3 in amino acids: CASSLRDRMNTEAFF. Written as DNA, the CDR3 is TGTGCCAGCAGCTTACGGGACAGAATGAACACTGAAGCTTTCTTT.

There are many counts of this clonotype. This rearrangement joins TRBV7-2 to TRBJ1-4, with unresolved D. CDR3 size: 14 residues. The germline V gene encodes CDR1 SGHTA and CDR2 FQGNSA. V was pared by 5 bases and J by 8 bases, with 15 bases between. The CDR3 region has the DNA TGTGCCAGCAGCCCATCGCGTGGGTACGAAAAACTGTTTTTT. Encoded protein: CASSPSRGYEKLFF.

This clonotype was recorded many times. The genes are TRBV6-2 or TRBV6-3 and TRBJ2-7; 8 bases line up with TRBD1. Trimming cost V 7 bases and J 2 bases; bases outside gene matches: 10. The CDR3 has 15 amino acids. Germline values: CDR1 MNHEY, CDR2 SVGEGT. The CDR3 region has the DNA TGTGCCAGCACCGTGGGCTTGGACAGGGCCTACGAGCAGTACTTC. Protein sequence: CASTVGLDRAYEQYF.

This clonotype was seen many times. V gene TRBV4-3 combines with J gene TRBJ1-2; D possibly corresponds to TRBD1 (6 bases). Germline-derived CDR1 and CDR2 are LGHNA and YSLEER. This CDR3 is 15 amino acids long. V was shortened by 3 bases and J by 11 bases, with 22 bases between the two germline ends. The CDR3 DNA reads TGCGCCAGCAGCCACAAAGGGGCCGGGGGGGGCTCATACACCTTC. Translating it yields CASSHKGAGGGSYTF.

This clonotype came up many times. The rearrangement uses TRBV9 and TRBJ1-4, with no clear D. The CDR3 totals 15 residues. Trimming pared 0 bases from V and 5 bases from J, leaving 11 bases between. Germline CDR1 and CDR2: SGDLS and YYNGEE. DNA of the CDR3: TGTGCCAGCAGCGTAGCTGGCCGGAAGAATGAAAAACTGTTTTTT. Translated: CASSVAGRKNEKLFF.

This clonotype was seen more than once but under ten times. For the CDR3, the DNA is TGTGCCACCAGCAGGGGAGGGGTCCCAGATACGCAGTATTTT. Translated: CATSRGGVPDTQYF. The gene calls are TRBV15 and TRBJ2-3; 7 bases line up with TRBD2. V dropped 3 bases and J dropped 4; count of bases not matched to a gene: 4. Germline V gene sequence: CDR1 LNHNV, CDR2 YYDKDF (reference sequence). The CDR3 sequence is 14 residues long.

This clonotype was seen at least ten times. V gene TRBV4-3 combines with J gene TRBJ1-1, with D perhaps TRBD1 (6 bases). V dropped 1 base and J dropped 3 bases, with 12 bases sitting between them. Germline V gene sequence: CDR1 LGHNA, CDR2 YSLEER. The CDR3 is made up of 15 amino acids. The CDR3 DNA is TGCGCCAGCAGCCAAGGAGCAGGGGCTGACACTGAAGCTTTCTTT. This sequence encodes CASSQGAGADTEAFF.

Only one count was recorded for this clonotype. The chain joins TRBV6-2 or TRBV6-3 to TRBJ1-1; D perhaps matches TRBD1 (5 bases). The V gene's germline CDR1 is MNHEY and CDR2 SVGEGT. V was clipped by 6 bases and J by 3 bases, with 14 bases between them. CDR3 length: 14 residues. In DNA form, the CDR3 reads TGTGCCAGCAGCCGCAACACAGGAGACACTGAAGCTTTCTTT. Protein sequence: CASSRNTGDTEAFF.

This clonotype was picked up many times. The V and J genes are TRBV4-3 and TRBJ2-3; TRBD1 matches 9 bases. CDR1 LGHNA and CDR2 YSLEER come from the germline V gene. V shed 1 base and J 0 bases; nucleotides not matched to a gene: 5. The CDR3 is made up of 17 amino acids. In DNA, the CDR3 is TGCGCCAGCAGCCAAGGGTTCGGGACAGGGAGCACAGATACGCAGTATTTT. Its translation: CASSQGFGTGSTDTQYF.

This clonotype has only a few counts. V gene TRBV7-9 combines with J gene TRBJ2-1; D gene ambiguous. The germline CDR1 and CDR2 sequences are SEHNR and FQNEAQ (reference sequence). Trimming shortened V by 1 base and J by 2 bases, and 12 bases separated the two germline ends. The CDR3 is 16 residues long. Here the CDR3 reads CASSLERGSTYNEQFF. CDR3 nucleotide sequence: TGTGCCAGCAGCTTAGAGCGTGGGTCCACCTACAATGAGCAGTTCTTC.

This clonotype was seen more than once but under ten times. The chain recombines TRBV6-5 with TRBJ1-1, with no clear D. Trimming pared 8 bases from V and 7 bases from J, leaving 20 bases between. This CDR3 has 14 amino acids. Germline CDR1 and CDR2: MNHEY and SVGAGI. The CDR3 DNA is TGTGCCAGCTCCCCCCTGGTATCGGACGTTGAAGCTTTCTTT. It specifies CASSPLVSDVEAFF.

Many counts were recorded for this clonotype. This chain connects TRBV7-3 to TRBJ2-7; the D gene could be TRBD1 or TRBD2 (6 bases each). There are 16 residues in the CDR3. Deletions cut 8 bases from V and 1 base from J, with 21 bases between. Looked up from germline, CDR1 is SGHTA and CDR2 is FQGTGA. The CDR3 protein is CASRNSRGGRSYEQYF. The CDR3 region has the DNA TGTGCCAGCCGGAACTCGCGTGGGGGGCGTTCCTACGAGCAGTACTTC.

The chain has TRBV6-2 or TRBV6-3 and TRBJ2-3, with TRBD2 matching over 7 bases. Germline V lookup: CDR1 MNHEY, CDR2 SVGEGT. The CDR3 loop spans 15 amino acids. V lost 2 bases to trimming and J lost 2 bases; unmatched junction nucleotides: 4. The CDR3: CASSYGGGFTDTQYF. Here the CDR3 DNA reads TGTGCCAGCAGTTACGGCGGGGGATTCACAGATACGCAGTATTTT.

There are many counts of this clonotype. V and J are TRBV20-1 and TRBJ2-1; no clear D gene. This CDR3 is 14 amino acids long. The ends were cut back, 3 bases at V and 9 bases at J, with 18 bases in the middle. Germline V gene lookup returns CDR1 DFQATT and CDR2 SNEGSKA (reference sequence). CDR3 nucleotides: TGCAGTGCTAGTTTGGGGTTCGAACCCCCTGAGCAGTTCTTC. Encoded protein: CSASLGFEPPEQFF.

The CDR3 loop reads CASSYQYLAEAFF. CDR3 DNA sequence: TGCGCCAGCAGCTACCAGTATCTGGCTGAAGCTTTCTTT. This sequence joins TRBV5-1 and TRBJ1-1, with D uncertain. The V end lost 3 bases, the J end lost 6 bases, and 12 bases lay between the germline ends. Looked up from germline, CDR1 is SGHRS and CDR2 is YFSETQ. This CDR3 has 13 residues.

The CDR3 sequence: CASSSNRADGYTF. The CDR3 coding sequence is TGTGCCAGCAGTTCGAACAGGGCCGATGGCTACACCTTC. This chain uses TRBV27 with TRBJ1-2; weak D call: TRBD1 (6 bases). V lost 4 bases and J lost 6, with 12 bases in between. CDR1 is MNHEY, CDR2 SMNVEV, per germline (reference sequence). This CDR3 region has 13 residues.

The V gene is TRBV6-5, the J gene TRBJ2-7; weak D call: TRBD1 (5 bases). CDR3 length: 12 residues. CDR1 and CDR2 from the germline V gene are MNHEY and SVGAGI. With 10 bases removed from V and 3 bases from J, the gap between germline ends came to 13 bases. The CDR3 region has the DNA TGTGCCACTCGACCCGACAGCTACGAGCAGTACTTC. As protein: CATRPDSYEQYF.

The sample holds a few counts of this clonotype. This sequence joins TRBV5-1 and TRBJ1-2, with D possibly being TRBD1 (5 bases). The CDR3 has 16 amino acids. V was clipped by 5 bases and J by 3 bases, with 20 bases between them. CDR1 is SGHRS, CDR2 YFSETQ, per germline. CDR3 sequence reads: CASRERQGLPHYGYTF. CDR3 DNA: TGCGCCAGCAGGGAGCGGCAGGGCCTCCCTCACTATGGCTACACCTTC.

The CDR3 sequence is CASSPSLRGQGKETQYF. The CDR3 nucleotides read TGCGCCAGCAGCCCCTCCCTAAGGGGACAGGGAAAAGAGACCCAGTACTTC. The chain joins TRBV5-1 to TRBJ2-5; TRBD1 agrees at 9 bases. This CDR3 is 17 amino acids long. Trimming at V came to 4 bases and at J to 3 bases, leaving 13 bases not matched to a gene. The germline gives CDR1 SGHRS, CDR2 YFSETQ.

The chain recombines TRBV10-3 with TRBJ2-3; weak D call: TRBD2 (5 bases). The CDR3 extends over 14 amino acids. Trimming pared 0 bases from V and 5 bases from J, leaving 9 bases between. From germline, CDR1 is ENHRY and CDR2 SYGVKD. CDR3 DNA: TGTGCCATCAGTGAGTCGGTAGCGAAAGATACGCAGTATTTT. Translation gives CAISESVAKDTQYF.

This clonotype was picked up many times. The CDR3 loop is CASSQEVTSDYGYTF. In nucleotides, the CDR3 is TGCGCCAGCAGCCAAGAAGTAACCAGCGACTATGGCTACACCTTC. The V and J genes are TRBV4-3 and TRBJ1-2; no definite D call. CDR3 length: 15 amino acids. Deletions cut 0 bases from V and 3 bases from J, with 11 bases between. Per the germline V gene, CDR1 is LGHNA and CDR2 is YSLEER.

This clonotype appeared many times. The V call is TRBV2, the J call TRBJ1-1; D is perhaps TRBD1 (6 bases). V was trimmed by 8 bases and J by 4 bases, leaving 17 bases between them. CDR3 length: 14 residues. In germline, CDR1 is SNHLY, CDR2 FYNNEI. The CDR3 region has the DNA TGTGCCAGCGTCCGGCGCCCGGGGGCCACTGAAGCTTTCTTT. Encoded protein: CASVRRPGATEAFF. Drawing the rest from reference TRBV2 and TRBJ1-1, the complete variable domain is EPEVTQTPSHQVTQMGQEVILRCVPISNHLYFYWYRQILGQKVEFLVSFYNNEISEKSEIFDDQFSVERPDGSNFTLKIRSTKLEDSAMYFCASVRRPGATEAFFGQGTRLTVV.

This sequence joins TRBV7-3 and TRBJ2-2; tentatively, D is TRBD2 (6 bases). The V and J ends lost 1 base and 6 bases respectively, with 12 bases between them. CDR3 length: 15 residues. Germline V lookup: CDR1 SGHTA, CDR2 FQGTGA. The CDR3 sequence is CASSLITGVAGELFF. The CDR3 coding sequence is TGTGCCAGCAGCTTAATAACGGGGGTCGCCGGGGAGCTGTTTTTT.

This clonotype was recorded many times. This chain links TRBV28 with TRBJ1-1; D unresolved. The CDR3 sequence is 13 residues long. V was cut by 1 base and J by 2 bases, with 5 bases left in between. CDR1 and CDR2 (germline): MDHEN, SYDVKM. CDR3 protein: CASSLSDNTEAFF. The CDR3 DNA follows: TGTGCCAGCAGTTTATCCGACAACACTGAAGCTTTCTTT.

The chain combines TRBV5-1 with TRBJ1-2; D is ambiguous. Per the germline V gene, CDR1 is SGHRS and CDR2 is YFSETQ. This CDR3 is built from 14 residues. V was shortened by 2 bases and J by 0 bases, with 8 bases between the two germline ends. In DNA, the CDR3 is TGCGCCAGCAGCTTCGCAGGATCTAACTATGGCTACACCTTC. Amino acids: CASSFAGSNYGYTF.

Ten or more counts support this clonotype. The CDR3 region is CASSLSGTGIIAEAFF. The CDR3 nucleotides read TGTGCCAGCAGTTTAAGTGGGACAGGGATTATCGCTGAAGCTTTCTTT. The J gene is TRBJ1-1, the V gene TRBV28; 9 nucleotides match TRBD1. The V gene's germline CDR1 is MDHEN and CDR2 SYDVKM. The CDR3 runs to 16 residues. Unmatched junction bases numbered 10, after V lost 2 bases and J lost 6 bases.

This chain links TRBV6-5 with TRBJ2-7; D may match TRBD1 or TRBD2 (5 bases each). CDR1 MNHEY and CDR2 SVGAGI come from the germline V gene. This CDR3 has 13 residues. V was shortened by 2 bases and J by 7 bases, with 12 bases between the two germline ends. The CDR3 bases are TGTGCCAGCAGTTACGGCAGGGAGAGGGAGCAGTACTTC. Translated, it gives CASSYGREREQYF.

Remarks on this clonotype: At one boundary the junction diverges from the germline segment, which might be a read error. The chain employs TRBV20-1 and TRBJ2-3, with D maybe TRBD1 (6 bases). This CDR3 spans 12 amino acids. Germline CDR1 DFQATT, CDR2 SNEGSKA (reference sequence). The CDR3 region is CSAQGDTDPQYF. The CDR3 coding sequence is TGCAGTGCTCAAGGGGACACAGATCCGCAGTATTTT.

This clonotype has at least ten counts. The genes are TRBV28 and TRBJ2-3; 9 positions agree with TRBD2. J was trimmed by 5 bases and V by 6 bases; bases with no gene match: 3. This CDR3 has 13 amino acids. Germline V gene lookup returns CDR1 MDHEN and CDR2 SYDVKM. CDR3 sequence reads: CASRGTSLDTQYF. The CDR3 DNA sequence: TGTGCCAGCAGAGGGACTAGCTTAGATACGCAGTATTTT.

The table lists this clonotype with many counts. This rearrangement joins TRBV18 to TRBJ1-1; 7 bases align to TRBD1. Germline CDR1 and CDR2: KGHSH and LQKENI. Unmatched junction bases numbered 12, after V lost 5 bases and J lost 3 bases. CDR3 length equals 16 residues. The CDR3 here is CASSMYRLQGDTEAFF. CDR3 sequence (DNA): TGTGCCAGCTCAATGTACCGACTGCAGGGGGACACTGAAGCTTTCTTT. Based on the CDR3 plus reference TRBV18 and TRBJ1-1, the full variable domain is NAGVMQNPRHLVRRRGQEARLRCSPMKGHSHVYWYRQLPEEGLKFMVYLQKENIIDESGMPKERFSAEFPKEGPSILRIQQVVRGDSAAYFCASSMYRLQGDTEAFFGQGTRLTVV.

The chain has TRBV10-3 and TRBJ2-7; TRBD1 might be the D (6 bases). The CDR3 runs to 17 residues. In germline, CDR1 is ENHRY, CDR2 SYGVKD. The V end was cut by 6 bases, the J end by 0 bases, with 21 bases between. CDR3 bases: TGTGCCATCAGCCAGACCCGGGACACCCATTACTCCTACGAGCAGTACTTC. As protein: CAISQTRDTHYSYEQYF.

The gene calls are TRBV7-2 and TRBJ1-5; 8 bases match TRBD1. CDR3 length equals 14 residues. From germline, CDR1 is SGHTA and CDR2 FQGNSA. V gave up 6 bases and J gave up 6 bases; unmatched junction bases: 7. The CDR3 loop is CASRERQGSQPQHF. The CDR3 DNA sequence: TGTGCCAGCAGAGAAAGACAGGGGAGTCAGCCCCAGCATTTT.